A single sample gave rise to the 6 T cell receptor beta chains below, sequenced in a study of cytomegalovirus exposure and HLA in healthy donors. Primers: 60 Vbeta forward and 13 Jbeta reverse. Libraries were prepared by immunoSEQ multiplex PCR; TCRdb keeps only in-frame clonotypes and omits some of them. This table holds some 170,000 clones, roughly 76% found once. Sequenced input: PBMCs. The receptors here all came from a man aged 55 to 69 in good health and CMV-seronegative.

This clone has just one count. This sequence joins TRBV27 and TRBJ2-5; 8 nucleotides line up with TRBD2. The V gene end was trimmed by 4 bases and the J gene end by 3 bases; junction bases not matched to a gene: 7. CDR3 length equals 15 residues. The germline CDR1 and CDR2 sequences are MNHEY and SMNVEV (reference sequence). Here the CDR3 reads CASSSWGAGEETQYF. CDR3 DNA sequence: TGTGCCAGCAGTTCCTGGGGAGCGGGAGAAGAGACCCAGTACTTC.

This chain joins TRBV5-1 and TRBJ2-5, with TRBD1 as a possible D gene (6 bases). Germline CDR1 reads SGHRS; CDR2 reads YFSETQ. CDR3 length: 14 amino acids. With 3 bases removed from V and 4 bases from J, the gap between germline ends came to 13 bases. The CDR3: CASSSQGIGETQYF. As DNA, the CDR3 is TGCGCCAGCAGCTCCCAGGGGATCGGAGAGACCCAGTACTTC.

The chain couples TRBV10-3 to TRBJ2-5, with TRBD2 matching over 11 bases. CDR3 length equals 13 residues. Germline-derived CDR1 and CDR2 are ENHRY and SYGVKD. V was pared by 5 bases and J by 11 bases, with 7 bases of the junction left unmatched. CDR3 sequence: CAISKTSGDEQYF. As DNA, the CDR3 is TGTGCCATCAGTAAGACTAGCGGGGATGAGCAGTACTTC.

J is TRBJ2-5 and V is TRBV27, with 11 positions matching TRBD2. Trimming removed 0 bases from V and 3 bases from J; junction bases left unmatched: 6. The germline CDR1 and CDR2 sequences are MNHEY and SMNVEV (reference sequence). This CDR3 comprises 17 residues. The DNA for the CDR3 is TGTGCCAGCAGTTTATCAACTCTAGCGGGGGGTGAAGAGACCCAGTACTTC. Encoded protein: CASSLSTLAGGEETQYF.

The gene calls are TRBV10-2 and TRBJ1-1, with D possibly matching TRBD1 (6 bases). Trimming shortened V by 7 bases and J by 0 bases, and 12 bases separated the two germline ends. CDR1 is WSHSY and CDR2 is SAAADI in the germline V gene. The CDR3 consists of 14 residues. DNA of the CDR3: TGCGCCAGCACCTTCGGGGACATGAACACTGAAGCTTTCTTT. Its protein is CASTFGDMNTEAFF.

About this clone itself: A junction boundary mismatches the germline segment, possibly from a read error. Other DNA sequences from this sample encode an identical CDR3 as well. This chain joins TRBV19 and TRBJ1-5; 7 bases line up with TRBD1. Germline assignment: CDR1 LNHDA and CDR2 SQIVND (reference sequence). CDR3 length: 15 amino acids. The CDR3 DNA follows: TGCGCCACAGGAGGCCCAGGGGGAGGAAATCAGCCCCAGCATTTT. Translated: CATGGPGGGNQPQHF.